The sequence of this T cell receptor beta chain was determined in a study of response to subunit inactivated influenza vaccine. This clonotype was counted many times. Germline loops: CDR1 DFQATT, CDR2 SNEGSKA (reference sequence). This CDR3 has 13 amino acids. V was shortened by 5 bases and J by 4 bases, with 15 bases between the two germline ends. TCRdb re-analysed the RT-PCR reads in MiXCR, keeping a single row per CDR3 protein. Of hundreds of thousands of distinct CDR3 sequences listed, 11% are singletons. These data were also reused for a study on T cells expressing NK-cell markers. This second study says: TCR beta cDNA was generated via 5'RACE template switching incorporating UMIs. Sorted CD3+CD56+NKG2C+, CD3+CD56+NKG2C- and CD3+CD56-NKG2C+ T-cell subsets were beta-chain profiled. For several experiments, T cell sorting was restricted to the alpha-beta TCR population by means of an anti-gamma-delta TCR antibody. Of the CD8+ T cells in about 6 donors, roughly 1.0-7.5% belonged to dominant NKG2C+ clonotypes. These clonotypes, the leaders elsewhere, also led the CD3+CD56-NKG2C+ fraction in a few donors.

The chain has TRBV20-1 and TRBJ2-7, with D perhaps matching TRBD1 or TRBD2 (5 bases each). This sequence originates from a man aged 50 to 59 who received an inactivated influenza vaccine. The sequenced sample was PBMCs from blood, obtained on the day of vaccination. CDR3 amino acids: CSAPSPGSYEQYF. The CDR3 region has the DNA TGCAGTGCTCCATCACCAGGGAGTTACGAGCAGTACTTC.